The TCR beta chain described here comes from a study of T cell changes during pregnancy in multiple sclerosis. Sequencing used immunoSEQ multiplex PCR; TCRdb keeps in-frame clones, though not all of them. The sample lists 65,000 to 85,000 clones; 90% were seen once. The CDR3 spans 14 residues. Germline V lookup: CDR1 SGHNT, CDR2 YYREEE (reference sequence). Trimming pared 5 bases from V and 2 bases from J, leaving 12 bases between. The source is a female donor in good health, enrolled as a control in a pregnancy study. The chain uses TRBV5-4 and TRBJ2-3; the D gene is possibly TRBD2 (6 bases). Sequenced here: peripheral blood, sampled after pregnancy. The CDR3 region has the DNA TGTGCCAGCAGTGAGTCTAGCGCCACAGATACGCAGTATTTT. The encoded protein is CASSESSATDTQYF.